Listed here is a single TCR beta chain. The data were obtained in a study of blood T cells in healthy people across ages. Combining a sample-barcoded 5' primer with a J-beta primer mix, a second PCR ran for 7 to 11 cycles. TCRdb re-analysed the 5' RACE reads in MiXCR, keeping a single row per CDR3 protein. Of about 800,000 distinct CDR3 sequences listed, 58% are singletons. The CDR3 has 14 residues. Trimming stripped 5 bases from V and 2 bases from J, with 13 bases between. The sample taken for sequencing was blood. The origin of this receptor is a man younger than 45 in good health. The chain recombines TRBV12-3 or TRBV12-4 with TRBJ2-7, with D unclear. CDR3 sequence: CASSPEVVTYEQYF. The CDR3 DNA is TGTGCCAGCAGTCCCGAGGTTGTAACCTACGAGCAGTACTTC.